The 18 T cell receptor beta chains presented below share a single source sample, sequenced in a study of cytomegalovirus exposure and HLA in healthy donors (dated by TCRdb to 2017 to 2019). The method behind the library was the immunoSEQ multiplex PCR assay. The multiplex PCR relied on a mix of 60 forward primers for TCR Vbeta segments and 13 reverse primers for TCR Jbeta segments. This is the immuneACCESS table as TCRdb keeps it, with only in-frame sequences that have V and J called. A part of the clones is gone; compared with another copy, unresolved V genes explain less than half, and the rest is unexplained. The sample yields around 150,000 clones; more than 65% were counted once. The top ten clonotypes cover just under 6.5% of the sample. The specimen sequenced was PBMCs. The receptors were sampled from a man aged 45 to 65 in good health and CMV-seropositive.

In this sample, this clone turned up once. Other DNA sequences from this sample encode an identical CDR3 as well. The chain recombines TRBV10-3 with TRBJ1-1, with D tentatively TRBD1 (6 bases). Germline values: CDR1 ENHRY, CDR2 SYGVKD. V was cut by 2 bases and J by 1 base, with 11 bases left in between. The CDR3 has 15 residues. The CDR3 DNA reads TGTGCCATCAGTGAGAGCGGGGGCGAGAACACTGAAGCTTTCTTT. Protein sequence: CAISESGGENTEAFF.

The chain carries TRBV25-1 and TRBJ1-5; the D is unclear. V lost 4 bases, J lost 6 bases, and 10 bases lay in between. The CDR3 contains 13 residues. CDR1 and CDR2 from the germline V gene are MGHDK and SYGVNS. CDR3 bases: TGTGCCAGCAGTGGGTCCACGGGTCAGCCCCAGCATTTT. It encodes CASSGSTGQPQHF.

The V and J genes are TRBV5-1 and TRBJ2-5; D possibly corresponds to TRBD2 (6 bases). The CDR3 is 14 amino acids. Germline loops: CDR1 SGHRS, CDR2 YFSETQ. Trimming removed 0 bases from V and 6 bases from J, with 12 bases in between. CDR3 DNA: TGCGCCAGCAGCTTGGAGGCGGGACGAAAGACCCAGTACTTC. Amino acids: CASSLEAGRKTQYF.

The V gene is TRBV18, the J gene TRBJ1-5, with unresolved D. This CDR3 has 12 amino acids. Trimming stripped 6 bases from V and 10 bases from J, with 13 bases between. Germline V gene sequence: CDR1 KGHSH, CDR2 LQKENI. This CDR3 is CASSGVSGPQHF. The CDR3 DNA reads as TGTGCCAGCTCGGGAGTATCGGGACCCCAGCATTTT.

The chain uses TRBV7-6 and TRBJ2-7, with 14 positions matching TRBD2. Germline V gives CDR1 SGHVS, CDR2 FNYEAQ. The CDR3 has 15 amino acids. Trimming at V came to 5 bases and at J to 5 bases, leaving 5 bases not matched to a gene. The CDR3, as DNA: TGTGCCAGCAGCCATGAGGGACTAGCGGGAGACGAGCAGTACTTC. Residues: CASSHEGLAGDEQYF.

This chain uses TRBV11-2 with TRBJ2-5; TRBD2 aligns across 8 bases. The CDR3 has 14 residues. V was pared by 5 bases and J by 1 base, with 3 bases of the junction left unmatched. CDR1 SGHAT and CDR2 FQNNGV come from the germline V gene. CDR3 residues: CASSATSVQETQYF. CDR3 nucleotide sequence: TGTGCCAGCAGCGCGACTAGCGTCCAAGAGACCCAGTACTTC. Full variable domain (remainder filled in from reference TRBV11-2 and TRBJ2-5): EAGVAQSPRYKIIEKRQSVAFWCNPISGHATLYWYQQILGQGPKLLIQFQNNGVVDDSQLPKDRFSAERLKGVDSTLKIQPAKLEDSAVYLCASSATSVQETQYFGPGTRLLVL.

The rearrangement uses TRBV6-1 and TRBJ2-3; possible D gene TRBD2, 5 bases. CDR3 size: 15 residues. Trimming stripped 4 bases from V and 2 bases from J, with 13 bases between. CDR1 is MNHNS and CDR2 is SASEGT in the germline V gene. The CDR3 bases are TGTGCCAGCAGTGTTTCCGGGAAGTCCACAGATACGCAGTATTTT. Encoded protein: CASSVSGKSTDTQYF.

The rearrangement links TRBV6-5 to TRBJ2-1, with 10 positions matching TRBD2. The trim removed 4 bases at V and 3 bases at J, leaving 6 bases unmatched. CDR1 is MNHEY, CDR2 SVGAGI, per germline. This CDR3 region has 16 residues. The CDR3 region has the DNA TGTGCCAGCAGTTCACGGACTAGCGGCATCTACAATGAGCAGTTCTTC. Amino acid sequence: CASSSRTSGIYNEQFF.

The V call is TRBV5-1, the J call TRBJ2-7, with D tentatively TRBD1 (6 bases). This CDR3 contains 13 residues. The V end lost 0 bases, the J end lost 4 bases, and 8 bases lay between the germline ends. The V gene's germline CDR1 is SGHRS and CDR2 YFSETQ. The CDR3 loop is CASSLDREYEQYF. The CDR3, as DNA: TGCGCCAGCAGCTTGGACAGGGAATACGAGCAGTACTTC. The full variable domain, in which reference TRBV5-1 and TRBJ2-7 provide the parts outside the CDR3, is KAGVTQTPRYLIKTRGQQVTLSCSPISGHRSVSWYQQTPGQGLQFLFEYFSETQRNKGNFPGRFSGRQFSNSRSEMNVSTLELGDSALYLCASSLDREYEQYFGPGTRLTVT.

This clone has just one count. J is TRBJ2-7 and V is TRBV6-5; 8 bases map to TRBD1. The CDR3 is 14 residues long. Germline V gene sequence: CDR1 MNHEY, CDR2 SVGAGI. After removal of 8 bases from V and 0 bases from J, the junction contained 6 bases not matched to a gene. The CDR3: CASWETGVSYEQYF. The DNA of the CDR3 is TGTGCCAGCTGGGAGACAGGGGTCTCCTACGAGCAGTACTTC.

This chain uses TRBV29-1 with TRBJ2-5; 8 positions match TRBD2. Germline trimming cut 7 bases from V and 5 bases from J; bases unmatched to any gene: 24. The CDR3 spans 18 residues. Germline assignment: CDR1 SQVTM and CDR2 ANQGSEA. CDR3 amino acids: CSAGGSGGPGGLWETQYF. The CDR3 DNA reads TGCAGCGCCGGAGGATCGGGAGGGCCCGGGGGTTTGTGGGAGACCCAGTACTTC.

This clone was counted only a few times. In nucleotides, the CDR3 is TGTGCCAGTAGTGGCCGGGGAGGATACAATGAGCAGTTCTTC. Its protein is CASSGRGGYNEQFF. The V and J genes are TRBV19 and TRBJ2-1, with D perhaps TRBD2 (6 bases). Trimming left V 5 bases short and J 4 bases short, with 12 bases between. The CDR3 is 14 residues long. CDR1 is LNHDA and CDR2 is SQIVND in the germline V gene (reference sequence). Full variable domain (missing parts from reference TRBV19 and TRBJ2-1): DGGITQSPKYLFRKEGQNVTLSCEQNLNHDAMYWYRQDPGQGLRLIYYSQIVNDFQKGDIAEGYSVSREKKESFPLTVTSAQKNPTAFYLCASSGRGGYNEQFFGPGTRLTVL.

With regard to this clone: Other DNA sequences in the same sample also yield this CDR3. The chain recombines TRBV5-1 with TRBJ2-1; 9 bases map to TRBD2. This CDR3 region has 16 residues. J was trimmed by 0 bases and V by 5 bases; bases with no gene match: 6. Germline V gene data show CDR1 as SGHRS and CDR2 as YFSETQ. CDR3 protein: CASRLTSGSSYNEQFF. CDR3 nucleotide sequence: TGCGCCAGCAGACTGACTAGCGGTAGCTCCTACAATGAGCAGTTCTTC.

This clone occurred once. The chain has TRBV11-2 and TRBJ2-3; D might be TRBD2 (6 bases). CDR1 and CDR2 from the germline V gene are SGHAT and FQNNGV. This CDR3 contains 14 residues. Trimming left V 3 bases short and J 2 bases short, with 9 bases between. CDR3 protein: CASSFGGPTDTQYF. CDR3 bases: TGTGCCAGCAGCTTCGGGGGTCCCACAGATACGCAGTATTTT.

This chain joins TRBV7-2 and TRBJ2-1, with 8 positions matching TRBD1. V was pared by 1 base and J by 15 bases, with 5 bases of the junction left unmatched. The CDR3 runs 12 residues. CDR1 and CDR2 from the germline V gene are SGHTA and FQGNSA. The CDR3 DNA reads TGTGCCAGCAGCTTAGATAGGACAGGGTTGTTCTTC. This sequence encodes CASSLDRTGLFF.

This clone was found a few times. The chain is built from TRBV7-8 and TRBJ1-2; 7 nucleotides match TRBD1. The CDR3 has 15 amino acids. V lost 5 bases, J lost 3 bases, and 9 bases stayed unmatched. Germline assignment: CDR1 SGHVS and CDR2 FQNEAQ. Here the CDR3 reads CASSDRDRSYYGYTF. The CDR3 nucleotides read TGTGCCAGCAGCGATAGGGACAGATCGTACTATGGCTACACCTTC.

The chain has TRBV5-4 and TRBJ2-7; a possible D gene is TRBD1 (6 bases). This CDR3 is 14 amino acids long. V lost 4 bases and J lost 0, with 11 bases in between. Germline V gene lookup returns CDR1 SGHNT and CDR2 YYREEE (reference sequence). As DNA, the CDR3 is TGTGCCAGCAGCGGTACAGGGCACTCCTACGAGCAGTACTTC. Amino acids: CASSGTGHSYEQYF.

This sequence joins TRBV5-1 and TRBJ1-1; D is unresolved. The CDR3 loop spans 13 amino acids. V gave up 0 bases and J gave up 1 base, with 4 bases separating them. Per the germline V gene, CDR1 is SGHRS and CDR2 is YFSETQ. CDR3 amino acids: CASSLVANTEAFF. The CDR3 DNA reads as TGCGCCAGCAGCTTGGTGGCGAACACTGAAGCTTTCTTT. The entire variable domain, with the rest obtained from reference TRBV5-1 and TRBJ1-1, is as follows: KAGVTQTPRYLIKTRGQQVTLSCSPISGHRSVSWYQQTPGQGLQFLFEYFSETQRNKGNFPGRFSGRQFSNSRSEMNVSTLELGDSALYLCASSLVANTEAFFGQGTRLTVV.